This TCR beta chain was observed in a study of CD8+ T cells in alopecia areata. RNA was extracted and reverse transcribed into cDNA as the sequencing template. Some clones are missing from TCRdb's copy, which holds only in-frame ones; the method was immunoSEQ multiplex PCR. The sample comprises about 12,000 clones, 56% of which are singletons, and approximately 13% rests with the top ten. CDR3 size: 14 residues. Trimming stripped 2 bases from V and 2 bases from J, with 9 bases between. In germline, CDR1 is PRHDT, CDR2 FYEKMQ (reference sequence). Sampling of alopecia areata patients yielded lesional scalp punch biopsies as well as peripheral blood.

The TCR was taken from a human donor with alopecia areata. The chain has TRBV13 and TRBJ2-5; D gene uncertain. Sequenced: skin. CDR3 DNA sequence: TGTGCCAGCAGCTTATATAGGTCGCAAGAGACCCAGTACTTC. Translation: CASSLYRSQETQYF.